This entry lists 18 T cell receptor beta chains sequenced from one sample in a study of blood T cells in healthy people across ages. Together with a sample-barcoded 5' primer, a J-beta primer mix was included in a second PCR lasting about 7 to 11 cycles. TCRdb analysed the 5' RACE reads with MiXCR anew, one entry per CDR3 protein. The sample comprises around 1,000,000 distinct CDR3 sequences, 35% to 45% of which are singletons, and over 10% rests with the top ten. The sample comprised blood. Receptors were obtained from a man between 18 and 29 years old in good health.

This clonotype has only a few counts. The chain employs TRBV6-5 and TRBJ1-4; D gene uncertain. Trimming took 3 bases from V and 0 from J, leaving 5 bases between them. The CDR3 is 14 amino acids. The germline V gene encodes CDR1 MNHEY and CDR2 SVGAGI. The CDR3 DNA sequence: TGTGCCAGCAGTTATGCGGCAACTAATGAAAAACTGTTTTTT. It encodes CASSYAATNEKLFF.

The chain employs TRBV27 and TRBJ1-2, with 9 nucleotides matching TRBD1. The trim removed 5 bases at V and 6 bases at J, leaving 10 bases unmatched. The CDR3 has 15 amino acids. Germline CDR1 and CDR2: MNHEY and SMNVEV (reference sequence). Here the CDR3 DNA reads TGTGCCAGCAGTCCTCCCTCCGGGACAGGGAATGGCTACACCTTC. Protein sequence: CASSPPSGTGNGYTF.

CDR3 amino acids: CSALTSPLPDTQYF. The CDR3 DNA follows: TGCAGTGCTTTGACTAGCCCTCTCCCAGATACGCAGTATTTT. This chain joins TRBV20-1 and TRBJ2-3, with TRBD2 identical over 7 bases. Germline assignment: CDR1 DFQATT and CDR2 SNEGSKA (reference sequence). This CDR3 has 14 residues. J was trimmed by 4 bases and V by 5 bases; bases with no gene match: 9.

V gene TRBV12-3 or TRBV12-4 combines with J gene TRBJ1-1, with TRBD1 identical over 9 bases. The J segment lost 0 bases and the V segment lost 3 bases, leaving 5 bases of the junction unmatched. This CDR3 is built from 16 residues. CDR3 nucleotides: TGTGCCAGCAGTTTCCCGACAGGGGGAGTGAACACTGAAGCTTTCTTT. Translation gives CASSFPTGGVNTEAFF.

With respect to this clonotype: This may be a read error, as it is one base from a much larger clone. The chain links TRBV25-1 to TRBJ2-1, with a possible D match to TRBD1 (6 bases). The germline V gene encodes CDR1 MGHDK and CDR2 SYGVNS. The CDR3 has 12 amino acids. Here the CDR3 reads CASSDWDNERFF. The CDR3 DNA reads TGTGCCAGCAGTGATTGGGACAATGAGCGGTTCTTC. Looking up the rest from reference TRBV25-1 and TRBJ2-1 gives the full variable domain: EADIYQTPRYLVIGTGKKITLECSQTMGHDKMYWYQQDPGMELHLIHYSYGVNSTEKGDLSSESTVSRIRTEHFPLTLESARPSHTSQYLCASSDWDNERFFGPGTRLTVL.

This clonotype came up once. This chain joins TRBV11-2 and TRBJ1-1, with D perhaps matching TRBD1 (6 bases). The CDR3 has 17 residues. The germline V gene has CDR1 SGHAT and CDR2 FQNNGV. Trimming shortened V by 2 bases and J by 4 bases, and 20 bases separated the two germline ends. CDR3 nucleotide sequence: TGTGCCAGCAGCTTAATGACAGGACGGGCATCGGTCACTGAAGCTTTCTTT. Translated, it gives CASSLMTGRASVTEAFF.

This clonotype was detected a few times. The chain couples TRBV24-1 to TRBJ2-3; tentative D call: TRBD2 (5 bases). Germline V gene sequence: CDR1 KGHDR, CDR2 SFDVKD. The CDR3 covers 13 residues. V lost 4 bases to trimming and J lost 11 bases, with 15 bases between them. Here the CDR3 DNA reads TGTGCCACCAGTGACCCCGTCCCAGGAGGGCAGTATTTT. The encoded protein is CATSDPVPGGQYF.

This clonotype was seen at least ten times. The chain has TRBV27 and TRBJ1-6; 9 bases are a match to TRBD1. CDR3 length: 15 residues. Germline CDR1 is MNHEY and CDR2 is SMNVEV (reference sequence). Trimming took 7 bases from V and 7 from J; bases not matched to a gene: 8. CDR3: CASTLDRGGNSPLHF. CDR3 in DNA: TGTGCCAGCACCCTGGACAGGGGTGGGAATTCACCCCTCCACTTT.

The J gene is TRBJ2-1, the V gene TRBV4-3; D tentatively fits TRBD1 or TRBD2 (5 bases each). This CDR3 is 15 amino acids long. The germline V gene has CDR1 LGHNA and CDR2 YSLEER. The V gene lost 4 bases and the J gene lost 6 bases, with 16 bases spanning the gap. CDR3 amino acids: CASSRMGRAGNEQFF. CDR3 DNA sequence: TGCGCCAGCAGCCGCATGGGCAGGGCGGGCAATGAGCAGTTCTTC.

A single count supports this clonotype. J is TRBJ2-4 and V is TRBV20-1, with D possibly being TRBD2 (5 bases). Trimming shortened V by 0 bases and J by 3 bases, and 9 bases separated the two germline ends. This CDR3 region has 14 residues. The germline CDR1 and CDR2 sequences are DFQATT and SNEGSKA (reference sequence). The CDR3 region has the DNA TGCAGTGCTAGAGATCGAGAGGGCAAAAACATTCAGTACTTC. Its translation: CSARDREGKNIQYF.

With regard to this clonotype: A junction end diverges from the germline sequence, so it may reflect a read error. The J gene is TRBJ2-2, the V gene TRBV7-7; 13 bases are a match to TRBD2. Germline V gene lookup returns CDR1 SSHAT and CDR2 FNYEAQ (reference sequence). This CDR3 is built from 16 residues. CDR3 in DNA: TGTGCTAGCAGCCCCGGGACTAGCGGGGTACCCGGGGAGCTGTTTTTT. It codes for CASSPGTSGVPGELFF.

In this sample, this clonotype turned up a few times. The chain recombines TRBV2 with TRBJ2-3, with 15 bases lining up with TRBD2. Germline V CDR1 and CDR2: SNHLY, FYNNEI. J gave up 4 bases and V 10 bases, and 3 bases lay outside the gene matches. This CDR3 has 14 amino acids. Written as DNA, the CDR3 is TGTGCCACGGGACTAGCGGGGGGAGCAGATACGCAGTATTTT. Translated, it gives CATGLAGGADTQYF.

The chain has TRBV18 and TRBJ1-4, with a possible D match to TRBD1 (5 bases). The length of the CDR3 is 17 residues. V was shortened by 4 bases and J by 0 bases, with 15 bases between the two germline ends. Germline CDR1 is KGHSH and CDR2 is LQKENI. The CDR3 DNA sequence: TGTGCCAGCTCACTGGGGACGGTGGTCACAACTAATGAAAAACTGTTTTTT. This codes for CASSLGTVVTTNEKLFF.

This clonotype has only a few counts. The CDR3 sequence: CASAPGETNEKLFF. The CDR3 nucleotides read TGCGCCAGCGCCCCTGGGGAAACTAATGAAAAACTGTTTTTT. The genes are TRBV5-1 and TRBJ1-4; D is undetermined. Trimming took off 7 bases at V and 1 base at J, with 11 bases between the two ends. The length of the CDR3 is 14 residues. The germline V gene encodes CDR1 SGHRS and CDR2 YFSETQ.

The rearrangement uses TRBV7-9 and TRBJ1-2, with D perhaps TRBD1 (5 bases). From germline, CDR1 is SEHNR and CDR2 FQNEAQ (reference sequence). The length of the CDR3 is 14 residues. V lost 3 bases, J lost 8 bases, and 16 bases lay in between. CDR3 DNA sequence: TGTGCCAGCAGCTTCCCCCTCTCAGGGTACGGCTACACCTTC. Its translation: CASSFPLSGYGYTF. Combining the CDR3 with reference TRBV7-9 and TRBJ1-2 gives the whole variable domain DTGVSQNPRHKITKRGQNVTFRCDPISEHNRLYWYRQTLGQGPEFLTYFQNEAQLEKSRLLSDRFSAERPKGSFSTLEIQRTEQGDSAMYLCASSFPLSGYGYTFGSGTRLTVV.

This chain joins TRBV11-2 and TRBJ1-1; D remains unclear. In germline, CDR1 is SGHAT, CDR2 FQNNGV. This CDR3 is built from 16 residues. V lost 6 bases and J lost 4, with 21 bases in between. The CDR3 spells CASSQKPGEGGTEAFF. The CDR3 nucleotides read TGTGCCAGCAGTCAAAAACCTGGCGAAGGAGGCACTGAAGCTTTCTTT.

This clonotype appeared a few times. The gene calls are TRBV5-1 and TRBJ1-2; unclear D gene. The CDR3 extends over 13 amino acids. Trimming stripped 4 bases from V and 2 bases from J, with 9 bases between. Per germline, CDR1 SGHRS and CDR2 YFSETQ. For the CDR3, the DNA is TGCGCCAGCAGCAGCAGGCCAAACTATGGCTACACCTTC. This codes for CASSSRPNYGYTF.

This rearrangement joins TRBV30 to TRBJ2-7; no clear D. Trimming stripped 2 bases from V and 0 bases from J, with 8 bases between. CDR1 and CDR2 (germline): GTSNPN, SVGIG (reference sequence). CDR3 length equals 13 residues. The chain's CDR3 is CAWSRRSSYEQYF. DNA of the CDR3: TGTGCCTGGAGTCGAAGAAGCTCCTACGAGCAGTACTTC.